The entry that follows covers one T cell receptor beta chain sequence. The data stem from a study of STAT5B mutations in CD4+ large granular lymphocyte leukemia. CDR1 is SGHRS, CDR2 YFSETQ, per germline. Trimming removed 4 bases from V and 5 bases from J, with 18 bases in between. The CDR3 length is 15 residues. Source study methods: The detection floor for productive clonotype frequency was 2.59 x 10-5. Measured with immunoSEQ multiplex PCR; TCRdb has only the in-frame clones, and not every one. The V and J calls and the clone size are those of that table, but D and trimming were determined from the DNA. This sample has approximately 31,000 clones; 55% to 80% occur once, and the top ten carry roughly 2%.

The receptor was derived from a human donor in good health. V usage is TRBV5-1 and J usage is TRBJ1-1; D is unresolved. The sequencing sample was made of CD4+ T cells from blood buffy coats. DNA for the CDR3: TGCGCCAGCAGCCCGGAGGGCATTGCGTGGACTGAAGCTTTCTTT. Translated: CASSPEGIAWTEAFF.